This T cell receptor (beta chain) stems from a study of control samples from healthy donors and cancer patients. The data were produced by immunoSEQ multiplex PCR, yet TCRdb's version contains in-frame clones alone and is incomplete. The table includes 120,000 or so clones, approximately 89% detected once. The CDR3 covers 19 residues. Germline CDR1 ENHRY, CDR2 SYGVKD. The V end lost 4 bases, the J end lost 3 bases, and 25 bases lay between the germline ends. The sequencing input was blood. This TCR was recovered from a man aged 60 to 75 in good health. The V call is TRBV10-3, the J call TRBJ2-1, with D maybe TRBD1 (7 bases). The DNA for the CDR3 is TGTGCCATCAGTGGTAGACAGGGAGGTCTCCTAGGCAGCTACAATGAGCAGTTCTTC. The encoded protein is CAISGRQGGLLGSYNEQFF.